A single sample gave rise to the 9 T cell receptor beta chains below, sequenced in a study of cytomegalovirus exposure and HLA in healthy donors. The PCR employed 60 Vbeta primers together with 13 Jbeta primers. The repertoire was sequenced with immunoSEQ multiplex PCR; TCRdb's copy has only in-frame clones and lacks some. Among some 120,000 clones listed, approximately 80% were seen once. The sample was PBMCs. The receptors shown here come from a woman aged 18-29 years in good health and CMV-seronegative.

This clone was counted between two and nine times. The chain links TRBV5-4 to TRBJ1-1, with D uncertain. The CDR3 sequence is 13 residues long. Deletions cut 5 bases from V and 6 bases from J, with 14 bases between. Looked up from germline, CDR1 is SGHNT and CDR2 is YYREEE (reference sequence). The chain's CDR3 is CASSFTAEPEAFF. CDR3 coding DNA: TGTGCCAGCAGTTTCACAGCTGAGCCTGAAGCTTTCTTT.

This chain connects TRBV19 to TRBJ2-1, with TRBD2 identical over 14 bases. Germline trimming cut 5 bases from V and 7 bases from J; bases unmatched to any gene: 7. CDR1 LNHDA and CDR2 SQIVND come from the germline V gene (reference sequence). The CDR3 contains 16 residues. CDR3 amino acids: CASSLSGTSGRNEQFF. CDR3 sequence (DNA): TGTGCCAGTAGTTTGTCCGGGACTAGCGGGAGAAATGAGCAGTTCTTC. Looking up the rest from reference TRBV19 and TRBJ2-1 gives the full variable domain: DGGITQSPKYLFRKEGQNVTLSCEQNLNHDAMYWYRQDPGQGLRLIYYSQIVNDFQKGDIAEGYSVSREKKESFPLTVTSAQKNPTAFYLCASSLSGTSGRNEQFFGPGTRLTVL.

This chain links TRBV11-2 with TRBJ2-7, with TRBD1 matching over 7 bases. CDR3 length: 13 residues. V lost 5 bases to trimming and J lost 2 bases; unmatched junction nucleotides: 3. Per the germline V gene, CDR1 is SGHAT and CDR2 is FQNNGV. This CDR3 is CASSQTGTYEQYF. DNA of the CDR3: TGTGCCAGCAGCCAGACAGGGACCTACGAGCAGTACTTC.

The chain employs TRBV6-5 and TRBJ1-2; D uncertain. The CDR3 has 14 residues. Germline lookup yields CDR1 MNHEY and CDR2 SVGAGI. V gave up 2 bases and J gave up 2 bases, with 9 bases separating them. The CDR3 DNA is TGTGCCAGCAGTTACAGGCGGGAGAACTATGGCTACACCTTC. Its protein is CASSYRRENYGYTF.

The chain carries TRBV2 and TRBJ1-2, with 7 bases lining up with TRBD1. Germline V gives CDR1 SNHLY, CDR2 FYNNEI. CDR3 length equals 14 residues. Trimming removed 6 bases from V and 5 bases from J; junction bases left unmatched: 9. CDR3: CASRQGRMRYGYTF. CDR3 in DNA: TGTGCCAGCAGACAGGGGCGGATGAGGTATGGCTACACCTTC.

The rearrangement uses TRBV27 and TRBJ2-5; 13 nucleotides match TRBD2. CDR1 is MNHEY and CDR2 is SMNVEV in the germline V gene (reference sequence). The trim removed 5 bases at V and 5 bases at J, leaving 8 bases unmatched. The CDR3 covers 16 residues. CDR3: CASSQKGTSGIETQYF. The CDR3 region has the DNA TGTGCCAGCAGTCAAAAAGGGACTAGCGGGATTGAGACCCAGTACTTC.

The rearrangement uses TRBV7-2 and TRBJ2-5; D is undetermined. Per the germline V gene, CDR1 is SGHTA and CDR2 is FQGNSA. V dropped 2 bases and J dropped 5 bases, with 6 bases sitting between them. The CDR3 extends over 12 amino acids. DNA for the CDR3: TGTGCCAGCAGCTTATCCCGGGAGACCCAGTACTTC. It translates to CASSLSRETQYF.

The V gene is TRBV13, the J gene TRBJ1-2; D may be TRBD1 (6 bases). V gave up 6 bases and J gave up 0 bases, with 11 bases separating them. Per the germline V gene, CDR1 is PRHDT and CDR2 is FYEKMQ (reference sequence). The CDR3 contains 14 residues. In DNA form, the CDR3 reads TGTGCCAGCAGGCCCTACAGGGCTAACTATGGCTACACCTTC. Translation: CASRPYRANYGYTF. Based on the CDR3 plus reference TRBV13 and TRBJ1-2, the full variable domain is AAGVIQSPRHLIKEKRETATLKCYPIPRHDTVYWYQQGPGQDPQFLISFYEKMQSDKGSIPDRFSAQQFSDYHSELNMSSLELGDSALYFCASRPYRANYGYTFGSGTRLTVV.

The gene calls are TRBV27 and TRBJ2-5; 8 nucleotides agree with TRBD2. The J call may be incorrect, as the DNA end agrees better with TRBJ2-7. The germline V gene encodes CDR1 MNHEY and CDR2 SMNVEV (reference sequence). This CDR3 has 15 amino acids. CDR3 amino acids: CASSVTSGSSYEQYF. The CDR3 bases are TGTGCCAGCAGTGTAACTAGCGGAAGCTCCTACGAGCAGTACTTC.